This record covers a single TCR beta chain. Its matching antigen is unknown. The study's library attached unique molecular identifiers to single cDNA molecules. TCRdb analysed the RACE reads with MiXCR anew, one entry per CDR3 protein. The data contain 95,000 to 150,000 distinct CDR3 sequences, roughly 12% of them seen just once; the ten biggest clones take up approximately 2.8%. The entry originates in a study of human T cells and chemical hapten exposure. Whole-study results and caveats: Significantly more large CDR3 similarity clusters were formed by expanded TCRs than by controls.

The CDR3 is 17 amino acids. This sample's time point: pre-sensitization, week 0. Treatment specified: therapeutic diphenylcyclopropenone sensitization with weekly scalp DPC. The material was whole blood, obtained in connection with sensitization to the hapten diphenylcyclopropenone (DPC). This TCR derives from a woman aged 18-29 years with alopecia areata. Some clones in this sample may be carry-over from other donors' samples. The J gene is TRBJ1-1, the V gene TRBV21-1. TRBV21-1 is annotated as a pseudogene. The CDR3 spells CASKEPGDRWRNTEAFF. In DNA, the CDR3 is TGTGCCAGCAAAGAACCAGGTGATCGGTGGAGGAACACTGAAGCTTTCTTT.